The 32 T cell receptor beta chains presented below share a single source sample, sequenced in a study of blood T cell repertoires in COVID-19. Measured with immunoSEQ multiplex PCR; TCRdb has only the in-frame clones, and not every one. Of more than 95,000 clones in the sample, about nine tenths were seen once. Material: peripheral blood. These receptors were collected from a man between 60 and 75 years old with acute or convalescent COVID-19.

This sequence joins TRBV9 and TRBJ1-6; D not resolved. Trimming left V 0 bases short and J 9 bases short, with 16 bases between. CDR1 and CDR2 (germline): SGDLS, YYNGEE. The CDR3 contains 16 residues. DNA for the CDR3: TGTGCCAGCAGCGTAGACGCGGGGAGACGGCTTTCACCCCTCCACTTT. Its protein product is CASSVDAGRRLSPLHF.

Of note for this clone: Other nucleotide sequences from this sample produce the same CDR3. This chain connects TRBV7-9 to TRBJ2-7; possible D gene TRBD2, 6 bases. The CDR3 runs 12 residues. V lost 3 bases and J 5 bases, leaving 8 bases between the germline ends. The V gene's germline CDR1 is SEHNR and CDR2 FQNEAQ (reference sequence). CDR3 residues: CASSFTSNEQYF. The CDR3 DNA follows: TGTGCCAGCAGCTTTACTAGCAACGAGCAGTACTTC.

V and J are TRBV7-9 and TRBJ1-2, with D possibly being TRBD1 (6 bases). The CDR3 covers 14 residues. From germline, CDR1 is SEHNR and CDR2 FQNEAQ (reference sequence). V was pared by 5 bases and J by 2 bases, with 12 bases between. The CDR3 nucleotides are TGTGCCAGCAGCCATCCCGGGACAAACTATGGCTACACCTTC. Translated, it gives CASSHPGTNYGYTF. Together with reference TRBV7-9 and TRBJ1-2, the CDR3 gives the full variable domain: DTGVSQNPRHKITKRGQNVTFRCDPISEHNRLYWYRQTLGQGPEFLTYFQNEAQLEKSRLLSDRFSAERPKGSFSTLEIQRTEQGDSAMYLCASSHPGTNYGYTFGSGTRLTVV.

This clone was detected once. This sequence joins TRBV5-1 and TRBJ1-3, with D possibly TRBD1 on 5 matching bases. This CDR3 spans 17 amino acids. V lost 0 bases and J lost 1, with 14 bases in between. CDR1 and CDR2 from the germline V gene are SGHRS and YFSETQ. CDR3 nucleotide sequence: TGCGCCAGCAGCTTGGCGTCTCAGGGCTCTTCTGGAAACACCATATATTTT. It encodes CASSLASQGSSGNTIYF. The full variable domain, completed using reference TRBV5-1 and TRBJ1-3, is KAGVTQTPRYLIKTRGQQVTLSCSPISGHRSVSWYQQTPGQGLQFLFEYFSETQRNKGNFPGRFSGRQFSNSRSEMNVSTLELGDSALYLCASSLASQGSSGNTIYFGEGSWLTVV.

The chain has TRBV19 and TRBJ1-1; TRBD1 is a possible D gene (6 bases). V was cut by 6 bases and J by 2 bases, with 16 bases left in between. Germline-derived CDR1 and CDR2 are LNHDA and SQIVND (reference sequence). This CDR3 is built from 15 residues. The CDR3 nucleotides read TGTGCCAGTAGAAGAGGCAGGGGATCCAACACTGAAGCTTTCTTT. Residues: CASRRGRGSNTEAFF.

This clone was seen only once. V and J are TRBV25-1 and TRBJ1-2; TRBD1 might be the D (6 bases). Trimming removed 3 bases at V and 4 bases at J, with 15 bases between. In germline, CDR1 is MGHDK, CDR2 SYGVNS. The CDR3 loop spans 15 amino acids. The CDR3 spells CASSDGTLPSYGYTF. CDR3 coding DNA: TGTGCCAGCAGTGATGGGACATTACCTAGCTATGGCTACACCTTC.

The CDR3: CASSHGGGTEAFF. CDR3 DNA: TGTGCCAGCAGCCATGGGGGAGGGACTGAAGCTTTCTTT. J is TRBJ1-1 and V is TRBV3-1 (or the pseudogene TRBV3-2), with a possible D match to TRBD1 (5 bases). V lost 3 bases and J lost 5, with 10 bases in between. The germline CDR1 and CDR2 sequences are LGHDT and YNNKEL (reference sequence). The CDR3 loop spans 13 amino acids.

The chain links TRBV3-1 (or the pseudogene TRBV3-2) to TRBJ1-5; 7 bases map to TRBD1. The CDR3 is 15 amino acids. V was pared by 3 bases and J by 6 bases, with 8 bases of the junction left unmatched. Germline V gene lookup returns CDR1 LGHDT and CDR2 YNNKEL (reference sequence). CDR3 coding DNA: TGTGCCAGCAGCCACGGGACAGTAAGCCCTCAGCCCCAGCATTTT. Its protein product is CASSHGTVSPQPQHF.

V usage is TRBV6-6 and J usage is TRBJ1-1; the D gene is possibly TRBD1 (5 bases). Germline lookup yields CDR1 MNHNY and CDR2 SVGAGI (reference sequence). V gave up 5 bases and J gave up 3 bases, with 22 bases separating them. The CDR3 has 17 amino acids. The CDR3 sequence is CASSPAGVRRGDTEAFF. CDR3 nucleotide sequence: TGTGCCAGCAGTCCCGCCGGGGTCAGGAGGGGTGACACTGAAGCTTTCTTT.

The genes are TRBV10-3 and TRBJ2-7, with D perhaps matching TRBD2 (6 bases). Per the germline V gene, CDR1 is ENHRY and CDR2 is SYGVKD. The CDR3 spans 13 residues. Trimming cost V 10 bases and J 0 bases, with 13 bases left between them. In DNA, the CDR3 is TGTGCCACCCAGGTCGGGAGCTCCTACGAGCAGTACGTC. Protein product: CATQVGSSYEQYV.

V and J are TRBV5-1 and TRBJ1-1, with 7 bases lining up with TRBD1. There are 15 residues in the CDR3. Trimming at V came to 4 bases and at J to 4 bases, leaving 10 bases not matched to a gene. Germline assignment: CDR1 SGHRS and CDR2 YFSETQ. CDR3 residues: CASSPREGAITEAFF. CDR3 in DNA: TGCGCCAGCAGCCCAAGAGAGGGGGCGATCACTGAAGCTTTCTTT.

The genes are TRBV30 and TRBJ1-2; a possible D gene is TRBD1 (6 bases). This CDR3 is built from 12 residues. V was cut by 4 bases and J by 4 bases, with 10 bases left in between. From germline, CDR1 is GTSNPN and CDR2 SVGIG (reference sequence). The CDR3 loop reads CAWMGRGYGYTF. In DNA form, the CDR3 reads TGTGCCTGGATGGGCAGGGGCTATGGCTACACCTTC.

The CDR3 loop is CASSWGREEYF. DNA of the CDR3: TGTGCCAGCAGTTGGGGAAGGGAGGAGTACTTC. The chain has TRBV6-5 and TRBJ2-7; weak D call: TRBD2 (6 bases). The V end lost 4 bases, the J end lost 11 bases, and 12 bases lay between the germline ends. The CDR3 has 11 amino acids. The germline CDR1 and CDR2 sequences are MNHEY and SVGAGI.

Worth noting for this clone: One end of the junction fails to match germline, which may point to a read error. The rearrangement links TRBV7-9 to TRBJ1-4; TRBD1 matches at 9 bases. The CDR3 consists of 15 residues. CDR1 SEHNR and CDR2 FQNEAQ come from the germline V gene (reference sequence). Written as DNA, the CDR3 is TGTGCCAGCGGCTTCATGGACAGGGGTAGAGAAAAACTGTTTTTT. Encoded protein: CASGFMDRGREKLFF.

The CDR3 is CASSRGGGAGYEQYF. Here the CDR3 DNA reads TGTGCCAGCTCACGGGGCGGGGGGGCTGGCTACGAGCAGTACTTC. This sequence joins TRBV18 and TRBJ2-7, with 9 bases lining up with TRBD2. Germline loops: CDR1 KGHSH, CDR2 LQKENI. This CDR3 is 15 amino acids long. Unmatched junction bases numbered 7, after V lost 4 bases and J lost 3 bases.

This rearrangement joins TRBV3-1 (or the pseudogene TRBV3-2) to TRBJ1-1, with TRBD1 matching over 10 bases. V dropped 3 bases and J dropped 7; count of bases not matched to a gene: 8. The germline V gene encodes CDR1 LGHDT and CDR2 YNNKEL (reference sequence). The CDR3 is 15 residues long. The CDR3 DNA follows: TGTGCCAGCAGCCACCGGGACAGGGGATACTATGAAGCTTTCTTT. Protein: CASSHRDRGYYEAFF.

This clone was observed once. The chain employs TRBV5-4 and TRBJ2-1; D is undetermined. The CDR3 length is 14 residues. Deletions cut 0 bases from V and 0 bases from J, with 4 bases between. In germline, CDR1 is SGHNT, CDR2 YYREEE (reference sequence). This CDR3 is CASSLGHSYNEQFF. The CDR3 DNA follows: TGTGCCAGCAGCTTGGGACACTCCTACAATGAGCAGTTCTTC.

V and J are TRBV18 and TRBJ2-1; 9 nucleotides line up with TRBD1. V was pared by 3 bases and J by 8 bases, with 14 bases of the junction left unmatched. CDR1 KGHSH and CDR2 LQKENI come from the germline V gene. CDR3 length equals 17 residues. This chain's CDR3 is CASSPRTWGQGTHEQFF. In DNA, the CDR3 is TGTGCCAGCTCACCTCGGACCTGGGGACAGGGAACCCATGAGCAGTTCTTC. The variable domain in full, with the rest retrieved from reference TRBV18 and TRBJ2-1, is NAGVMQNPRHLVRRRGQEARLRCSPMKGHSHVYWYRQLPEEGLKFMVYLQKENIIDESGMPKERFSAEFPKEGPSILRIQQVVRGDSAAYFCASSPRTWGQGTHEQFFGPGTRLTVL.

A few counts support this clone. V usage is TRBV7-8 and J usage is TRBJ1-1; TRBD1 agrees at 10 bases. This CDR3 region has 15 residues. V was clipped by 2 bases and J by 4 bases; unmatched bases: 4. Germline V gene sequence: CDR1 SGHVS, CDR2 FQNEAQ. The CDR3 region is CASSLWTGGSTEAFF. CDR3 nucleotides: TGTGCCAGCAGCTTATGGACAGGGGGGAGCACTGAAGCTTTCTTT.

This chain joins TRBV27 and TRBJ1-2; weak D call: TRBD1 (6 bases). The germline V gene has CDR1 MNHEY and CDR2 SMNVEV (reference sequence). The V gene lost 6 bases and the J gene lost 2 bases, with 13 bases spanning the gap. This CDR3 is built from 14 residues. Written as DNA, the CDR3 is TGTGCCAGCAGGCCCCAGGGGTGGAACTATGGCTACACCTTC. Translated: CASRPQGWNYGYTF.

The rearrangement uses TRBV27 and TRBJ1-2; D ambiguous. The V gene lost 2 bases and the J gene lost 2 bases, with 6 bases spanning the gap. CDR3 length: 13 amino acids. Germline V gives CDR1 MNHEY, CDR2 SMNVEV (reference sequence). Here the CDR3 reads CASSLTGNYGYTF. CDR3 DNA sequence: TGTGCCAGCAGTTTAACCGGGAACTATGGCTACACCTTC.

The chain joins TRBV7-9 to TRBJ1-2; D is perhaps TRBD1 (5 bases). CDR1 is SEHNR and CDR2 is FQNEAQ in the germline V gene (reference sequence). The CDR3 is made up of 13 amino acids. Trimming removed 5 bases at V and 4 bases at J, with 11 bases between. CDR3 DNA: TGTGCCAGCAGCCAAACAGGATCCTATGGCTACACCTTC. Translating it yields CASSQTGSYGYTF.

CDR3 in DNA: TGTGCCAGCAGCTTAGATCTGGCAGTCTCTGGAAACACCATATATTTT. Translating gives CASSLDLAVSGNTIYF. The V and J genes are TRBV11-2 and TRBJ1-3, with D uncertain. The CDR3 spans 16 residues. V lost 0 bases and J 0 bases, leaving 9 bases between the germline ends. Germline lookup yields CDR1 SGHAT and CDR2 FQNNGV.

The chain couples TRBV5-6 to TRBJ1-5; a weak D match, TRBD1 (5 bases). With 4 bases removed from V and 9 bases from J, the gap between germline ends came to 17 bases. This CDR3 comprises 14 residues. Germline CDR1 and CDR2: SGHDT and YYEEEE. The CDR3 is CASSEDGGGRPQHF. The CDR3 DNA follows: TGTGCCAGCAGCGAGGACGGGGGAGGGAGGCCCCAGCATTTT.

This chain uses TRBV6-5 with TRBJ1-2; D not certain. Germline values: CDR1 MNHEY, CDR2 SVGAGI. The CDR3 has 13 amino acids. Trimming shortened V by 6 bases and J by 10 bases, and 18 bases separated the two germline ends. CDR3 in DNA: TGTGCCAGCAGCCCCCTTTCTAGTGGCCTCTACACCTTC. Its protein is CASSPLSSGLYTF.

The chain links TRBV5-4 to TRBJ1-3, with 9 bases fitting TRBD1. Germline trimming cut 9 bases from V and 3 bases from J; bases unmatched to any gene: 7. Germline V gene data show CDR1 as SGHNT and CDR2 as YYREEE (reference sequence). This CDR3 comprises 14 residues. The CDR3 DNA reads as TGTGCCACCGAGGACAGGGGAGGTGGAAACACCATATATTTT. This encodes CATEDRGGGNTIYF.

V and J are TRBV2 and TRBJ1-2; D ambiguous. V lost 5 bases, J lost 8 bases, and 12 bases lay in between. CDR1 and CDR2 from the germline V gene are SNHLY and FYNNEI. The CDR3 is 12 residues long. The CDR3 reads CASSTWTSGYTF. The CDR3 nucleotides are TGTGCCAGCAGTACTTGGACTTCGGGCTACACCTTC.

The chain has TRBV6-5 and TRBJ1-1, with TRBD1 identical over 9 bases. The CDR3 extends over 15 amino acids. The V gene end was trimmed by 0 bases and the J gene end by 10 bases; junction bases not matched to a gene: 9. Germline values: CDR1 MNHEY, CDR2 SVGAGI. CDR3 sequence: CASSYSGQGDLAAFF. The CDR3, as DNA: TGTGCCAGCAGTTACTCGGGACAGGGTGATCTCGCAGCTTTCTTT.

This clone was seen just once. The chain joins TRBV2 to TRBJ1-4; TRBD1 is a possible D gene (6 bases). Trimming stripped 3 bases from V and 7 bases from J, with 18 bases between. The CDR3 extends over 16 amino acids. Germline CDR1 is SNHLY and CDR2 is FYNNEI. The CDR3: CASSDPEDSPGEKLFF. The CDR3 DNA reads as TGTGCCAGCAGTGATCCGGAGGACAGTCCGGGTGAAAAACTGTTTTTT.

The V call is TRBV4-1, the J call TRBJ2-7, with a tentative D call TRBD2 (5 bases). Per germline, CDR1 MGHRA and CDR2 YSYEKL. The CDR3 is 17 residues long. Trimming removed 1 base at V and 9 bases at J, with 25 bases between. CDR3 amino acids: CASSQGPQDSQSRVQYF. The CDR3 region has the DNA TGCGCCAGCAGCCAAGGACCTCAGGACTCCCAATCACGAGTGCAGTACTTC.

The chain couples TRBV11-2 to TRBJ1-2; D uncertain. CDR1 is SGHAT, CDR2 FQNNGV, per germline. The CDR3 consists of 13 residues. Trimming took 3 bases from V and 4 from J, leaving 9 bases between them. The CDR3 region is CASSFTASYGYTF. DNA of the CDR3: TGTGCCAGCAGCTTCACAGCAAGCTATGGCTACACCTTC.

The J gene is TRBJ1-3, the V gene TRBV11-2; TRBD1 might be the D (5 bases). The CDR3 has 14 amino acids. With 0 bases removed from V and 3 bases from J, the gap between germline ends came to 6 bases. Looked up from germline, CDR1 is SGHAT and CDR2 is FQNNGV. In DNA form, the CDR3 reads TGTGCCAGCAGCTTAGAAAGGGGTGGAAACACCATATATTTT. Its translation is CASSLERGGNTIYF. The whole variable domain, remainder taken from reference TRBV11-2 and TRBJ1-3, is EAGVAQSPRYKIIEKRQSVAFWCNPISGHATLYWYQQILGQGPKLLIQFQNNGVVDDSQLPKDRFSAERLKGVDSTLKIQPAKLEDSAVYLCASSLERGGNTIYFGEGSWLTVV.